These 23 T cell receptor beta chains share one sample of origin, sequenced in a study of T cell repertoires in cytomegalovirus infection. For these TCRs, the target antigens are not known. TCRdb re-analysed the reads in MiXCR, keeping a single row per CDR3 protein. This table holds hundreds of thousands of distinct CDR3 sequences, roughly 30% found once. The sequencing here drew on cultured CD8+ T cells from PBMCs, taken from culture after CMV antigen stimulation. Receptors were obtained from a human donor in good health (CMV status not recorded). Some clones in this sample may be carry-over from other donors' samples.

This clonotype was observed many times. This chain connects TRBV12-3 or TRBV12-4 to TRBJ2-5; weak D call: TRBD2 (6 bases). V was trimmed by 4 bases and J by 5 bases, leaving 14 bases between them. This CDR3 has 14 residues. Here the CDR3 reads CASSSGGIGETQYF. CDR3 DNA sequence: TGTGCCAGCAGTTCAGGAGGGATCGGGGAGACCCAGTACTTC.

The chain combines TRBV6-2 or TRBV6-3 with TRBJ2-2; tentatively, D is TRBD1 or TRBD2 (5 bases each). This CDR3 has 14 residues. Trimming took 1 base from V and 4 from J, leaving 7 bases between them. Germline-derived CDR1 and CDR2 are MNHEY and SVGEGT. The CDR3 loop is CASSYWDRTGELFF. The CDR3, as DNA: TGTGCCAGCAGTTACTGGGACCGCACCGGGGAGCTGTTTTTT.

The chain recombines TRBV20-1 with TRBJ1-2; D call uncertain. In germline, CDR1 is DFQATT, CDR2 SNEGSKA (reference sequence). Trimming pared 1 base from V and 4 bases from J, leaving 10 bases between. CDR3 length: 13 residues. This chain's CDR3 is CSARVVAVYGYTF. The CDR3 bases are TGCAGTGCTAGAGTTGTGGCAGTCTATGGCTACACCTTC.

The count of this clonotype is one. This sequence joins TRBV29-1 and TRBJ1-1; tentatively, D is TRBD1 (6 bases). The CDR3 is made up of 13 amino acids. Trimming cost V 6 bases and J 6 bases, with 17 bases left between them. Germline CDR1 and CDR2: SQVTM and ANQGSEA. In DNA form, the CDR3 reads TGCAGCGTAAGAACAGGGATGGTCGCTGAAGCTTTCTTT. Translating it yields CSVRTGMVAEAFF.

The rearrangement uses TRBV6-1 and TRBJ2-1, with a possible D match to TRBD2 (7 bases). The germline V gene encodes CDR1 MNHNS and CDR2 SASEGT. With 2 bases removed from V and 5 bases from J, the gap between germline ends came to 13 bases. The CDR3 is made up of 15 amino acids. CDR3 residues: CASSEHGGANNEQFF. DNA for the CDR3: TGTGCCAGCAGTGAACATGGGGGGGCCAACAATGAGCAGTTCTTC.

In the case of this clonotype: With a much larger clone just one base away, this may be a read error. DNA of the CDR3: TGTGCCAGCAGTTACAGACAGGGGGATGGCTACACCTTC. This codes for CASSYRQGDGYTF. The chain employs TRBV6-6 and TRBJ1-2; 9 nucleotides align to TRBD1. The CDR3 totals 13 residues. Germline V lookup: CDR1 MNHNY, CDR2 SVGAGI (reference sequence). Trimming at V came to 2 bases and at J to 6 bases, leaving 1 base not matched to a gene.

V usage is TRBV7-8 and J usage is TRBJ2-1, with 7 bases fitting TRBD2. The germline gives CDR1 SGHVS, CDR2 FQNEAQ. There are 15 residues in the CDR3. J gave up 3 bases and V 8 bases, and 10 bases lay outside the gene matches. The CDR3 nucleotides read TGTGCCAGCCGCCCTGGGGAGGGGATCTACAATGAGCAGTTCTTC. It codes for CASRPGEGIYNEQFF.

The chain uses TRBV12-3 or TRBV12-4 and TRBJ1-5; D unresolved. V was clipped by 5 bases and J by 1 base, with 15 bases between them. The CDR3 totals 16 residues. In DNA form, the CDR3 reads TGTGCCAGCAGTGGCCTGACGGAAGGCAGCAATCAGCCCCAGCATTTT. This encodes CASSGLTEGSNQPQHF.

This clonotype was picked up a small number of times. The chain recombines TRBV20-1 with TRBJ2-1; 10 bases line up with TRBD2. Germline trimming cut 5 bases from V and 2 bases from J; bases unmatched to any gene: 9. In germline, CDR1 is DFQATT, CDR2 SNEGSKA (reference sequence). The length of the CDR3 is 16 residues. The CDR3 is CSAPGLAVYPYNEQFF. As DNA, the CDR3 is TGCAGTGCTCCTGGACTAGCGGTTTATCCCTACAATGAGCAGTTCTTC.

This clonotype was observed a handful of times. The genes are TRBV13 and TRBJ2-1; D might be TRBD1 (8 bases). Germline CDR1 reads PRHDT; CDR2 reads FYEKMQ (reference sequence). Trimming removed 7 bases from V and 0 bases from J, with 16 bases in between. The CDR3 loop spans 16 amino acids. CDR3 region: CASTPGGGSSYNEQFF. In nucleotides, the CDR3 is TGTGCCAGCACCCCAGGGGGCGGGAGCTCCTACAATGAGCAGTTCTTC.

Only a few counts were recorded for this clonotype. The genes are TRBV28 and TRBJ2-3; no clear D gene. Germline values: CDR1 MDHEN, CDR2 SYDVKM. The V end was cut by 6 bases, the J end by 0 bases, with 16 bases between. There are 16 residues in the CDR3. CDR3 in DNA: TGTGCCAGCAGCCCCTTATTGTCTTCCAGCACAGATACGCAGTATTTT. Encoded protein: CASSPLLSSSTDTQYF.

Regarding this clonotype: The junction departs from germline at one end; a sequencing error may be responsible. The DNA for the CDR3 is TGTGCCGGTAGACCAGAGGTAGGGTATTCACCCCTCCACTTT. This translates into CAGRPEVGYSPLHF. This rearrangement joins TRBV19 to TRBJ1-6; D is unresolved. The CDR3 spans 14 residues. Looked up from germline, CDR1 is LNHDA and CDR2 is SQIVND (reference sequence).

The gene calls are TRBV19 and TRBJ2-7, with TRBD1 matching 7 bases. The CDR3 totals 14 residues. V lost 6 bases to trimming and J lost 7 bases; unmatched junction nucleotides: 12. Germline CDR1 LNHDA, CDR2 SQIVND (reference sequence). The chain's CDR3 is CASRSGTVASEQYV. The CDR3 DNA follows: TGTGCCAGTAGGTCCGGGACAGTGGCGTCAGAGCAGTACGTC.

The chain couples TRBV6-2 or TRBV6-3 to TRBJ2-1; TRBD2 agrees at 12 bases. Germline V CDR1 and CDR2: MNHEY, SVGEGT. CDR3 length: 16 amino acids. V shed 5 bases and J 5 bases; nucleotides not matched to a gene: 7. CDR3 nucleotides: TGTGCCAGCAGTACTCTAGCGGGGGGGCCGAACAATGAGCAGTTCTTC. Amino acid sequence: CASSTLAGGPNNEQFF.

The gene calls are TRBV6-1 and TRBJ2-7; 7 nucleotides align to TRBD1. The CDR3 sequence is 14 residues long. In germline, CDR1 is MNHNS, CDR2 SASEGT. Trimming cost V 7 bases and J 2 bases; bases outside gene matches: 8. DNA of the CDR3: TGTGCCAGCAAACAGGGGTCAGGGGCCTACGAGCAGTACTTC. It yields the protein CASKQGSGAYEQYF.

There are a few counts of this clonotype. V gene TRBV7-9 combines with J gene TRBJ1-4, with a possible D match to TRBD1 (5 bases). The length of the CDR3 is 13 residues. Per the germline V gene, CDR1 is SEHNR and CDR2 is FQNEAQ (reference sequence). V dropped 7 bases and J dropped 4 bases, with 10 bases sitting between them. The CDR3, as DNA: TGTGCCAGCAAAAAGGGGATTAATGAAAAACTGTTTTTT. Protein: CASKKGINEKLFF.

J is TRBJ2-3 and V is TRBV5-1; D might be TRBD1 (5 bases). The CDR3 is 18 residues long. The V gene lost 0 bases and the J gene lost 2 bases, with 19 bases spanning the gap. Germline CDR1 is SGHRS and CDR2 is YFSETQ. CDR3 DNA sequence: TGCGCCAGCAGCTTGGTGATATTTACAGGCATCTACACAGATACGCAGTATTTT. Its protein product is CASSLVIFTGIYTDTQYF.

The V call is TRBV4-1, the J call TRBJ2-1; TRBD2 might be the D (7 bases). Germline CDR1 is MGHRA and CDR2 is YSYEKL. The CDR3 totals 16 residues. The germline V and J ends were trimmed by 5 bases and 0 bases, with 14 bases remaining between them. The CDR3 loop reads CASSSEGGASYNEQFF. The CDR3 nucleotides are TGCGCCAGCAGCTCTGAGGGGGGGGCCTCCTACAATGAGCAGTTCTTC.

This clonotype was seen at least ten times. CDR3 sequence (DNA): TGTGCCAGCAGCTTTCCTTCGACTAGCGGGGGCCGTTGGGACCAGTACTTC. As protein: CASSFPSTSGGRWDQYF. The V and J genes are TRBV7-9 and TRBJ2-5; TRBD2 matches 12 bases. V shed 3 bases and J 10 bases; nucleotides not matched to a gene: 15. Germline V gene sequence: CDR1 SEHNR, CDR2 FQNEAQ (reference sequence). The CDR3 is 17 amino acids. Looking up the rest from reference TRBV7-9 and TRBJ2-5 gives the full variable domain: DTGVSQNPRHKITKRGQNVTFRCDPISEHNRLYWYRQTLGQGPEFLTYFQNEAQLEKSRLLSDRFSAERPKGSFSTLEIQRTEQGDSAMYLCASSFPSTSGGRWDQYFGPGTRLLVL.

The V and J genes are TRBV27 and TRBJ1-2; the D gene is possibly TRBD1 (5 bases). The CDR3 extends over 17 amino acids. Between the trimmed V and J ends, which lost 1 base and 0 bases, there was a span of 15 bases. Germline CDR1 reads MNHEY; CDR2 reads SMNVEV (reference sequence). The CDR3 protein is CASSLFAYRMSNYGYTF. In DNA form, the CDR3 reads TGTGCCAGCAGTTTATTCGCCTACAGGATGTCTAACTATGGCTACACCTTC.

The chain joins TRBV10-2 to TRBJ1-1; 10 bases are shared with TRBD1. Losses at the gene ends were 6 bases for V and 4 bases for J; bases not matched to a gene: 5. The germline gives CDR1 WSHSY, CDR2 SAAADI. The CDR3 is 14 amino acids. CDR3 nucleotides: TGCGCCAGCAGACCGGGACAGGGGCCCACTGAAGCTTTCTTT. Its translation is CASRPGQGPTEAFF.

The rearrangement links TRBV19 to TRBJ1-1; tentatively, D is TRBD1 (5 bases). This CDR3 has 15 residues. The V gene lost 5 bases and the J gene lost 1 base, with 14 bases spanning the gap. The V gene's germline CDR1 is LNHDA and CDR2 SQIVND (reference sequence). The CDR3 is CASSPRWDGNTEAFF. CDR3 DNA sequence: TGTGCCAGTAGTCCCCGATGGGACGGGAACACTGAAGCTTTCTTT.

This clonotype was detected only a few times. The rearrangement uses TRBV6-5 and TRBJ1-2, with 9 bases identical to TRBD1. CDR1 and CDR2 (germline): MNHEY, SVGAGI. With V trimmed by 4 bases and J by 6 bases, 12 bases remained unmatched. The CDR3 spans 16 residues. DNA of the CDR3: TGTGCCAGCAGTTTTATACCTTGGACAGGGGAGGATGGCTACACCTTC. Protein: CASSFIPWTGEDGYTF.